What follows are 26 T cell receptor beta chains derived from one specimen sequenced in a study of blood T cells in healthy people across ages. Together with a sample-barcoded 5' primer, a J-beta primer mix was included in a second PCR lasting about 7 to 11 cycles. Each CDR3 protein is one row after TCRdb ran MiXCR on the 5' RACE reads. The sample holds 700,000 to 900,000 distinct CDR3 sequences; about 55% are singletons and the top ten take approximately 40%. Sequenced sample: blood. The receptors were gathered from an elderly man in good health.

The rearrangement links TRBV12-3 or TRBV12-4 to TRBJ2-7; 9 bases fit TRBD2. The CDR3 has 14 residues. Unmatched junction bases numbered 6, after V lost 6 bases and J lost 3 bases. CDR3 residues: CASRSSGSGYEQYF. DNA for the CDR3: TGTGCCAGCAGGAGTAGCGGGAGTGGCTACGAGCAGTACTTC.

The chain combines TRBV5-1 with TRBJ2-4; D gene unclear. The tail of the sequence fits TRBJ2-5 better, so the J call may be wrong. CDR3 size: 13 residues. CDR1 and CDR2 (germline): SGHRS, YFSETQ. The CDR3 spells CASSLNSKETQYF. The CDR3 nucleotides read TGCGCCAGCAGCTTGAACAGCAAAGAGACCCAGTACTTC.

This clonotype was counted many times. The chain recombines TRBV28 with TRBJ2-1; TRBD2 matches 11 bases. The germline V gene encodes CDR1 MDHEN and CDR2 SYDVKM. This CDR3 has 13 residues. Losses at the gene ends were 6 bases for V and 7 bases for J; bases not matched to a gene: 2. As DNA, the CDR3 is TGTGCCAGCAGCGGGACTAGCGGTAATGAGCAGTTCTTC. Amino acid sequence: CASSGTSGNEQFF.

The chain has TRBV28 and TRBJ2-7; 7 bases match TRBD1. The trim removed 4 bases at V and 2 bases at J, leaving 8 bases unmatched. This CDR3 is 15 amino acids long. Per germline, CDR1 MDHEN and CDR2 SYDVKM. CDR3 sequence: CASSSTGAATYEQYF. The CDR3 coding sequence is TGTGCCAGCAGTTCCACAGGGGCGGCAACCTACGAGCAGTACTTC.

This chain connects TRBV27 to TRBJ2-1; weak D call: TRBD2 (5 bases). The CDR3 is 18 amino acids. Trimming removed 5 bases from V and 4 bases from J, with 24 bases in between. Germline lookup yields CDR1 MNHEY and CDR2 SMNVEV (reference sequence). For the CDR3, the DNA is TGTGCCAGCAGTACCCCGGGCCCGCTAGCTGGAGGATACAATGAGCAGTTCTTC. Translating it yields CASSTPGPLAGGYNEQFF.

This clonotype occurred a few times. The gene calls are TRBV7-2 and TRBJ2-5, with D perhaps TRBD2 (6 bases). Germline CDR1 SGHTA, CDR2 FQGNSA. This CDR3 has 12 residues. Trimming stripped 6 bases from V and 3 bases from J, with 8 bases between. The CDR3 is CASRRGKETQYF. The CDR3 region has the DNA TGTGCCAGCAGACGGGGGAAAGAGACCCAGTACTTC.

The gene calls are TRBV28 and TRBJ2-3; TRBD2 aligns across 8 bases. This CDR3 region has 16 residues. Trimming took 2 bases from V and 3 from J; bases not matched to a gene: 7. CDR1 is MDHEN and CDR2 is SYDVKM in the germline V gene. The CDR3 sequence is CASSLTSGSTTDTQYF. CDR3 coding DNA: TGTGCCAGCAGTTTAACCAGCGGGAGTACAACAGATACGCAGTATTTT.

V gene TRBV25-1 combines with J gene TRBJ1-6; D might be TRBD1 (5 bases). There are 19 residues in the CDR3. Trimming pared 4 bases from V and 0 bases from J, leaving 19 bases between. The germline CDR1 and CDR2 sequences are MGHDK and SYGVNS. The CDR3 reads CASSGASGRLSSYNSPLHF. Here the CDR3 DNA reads TGTGCCAGCAGTGGGGCATCGGGACGCCTGAGCTCCTATAATTCACCCCTCCACTTT.

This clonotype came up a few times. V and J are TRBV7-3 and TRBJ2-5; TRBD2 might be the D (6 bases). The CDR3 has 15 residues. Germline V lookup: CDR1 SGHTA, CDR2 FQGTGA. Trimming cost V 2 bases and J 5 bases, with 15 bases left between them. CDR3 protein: CASSLYPGVRETQYF. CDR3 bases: TGTGCCAGCAGCTTATACCCGGGGGTGAGGGAGACCCAGTACTTC.

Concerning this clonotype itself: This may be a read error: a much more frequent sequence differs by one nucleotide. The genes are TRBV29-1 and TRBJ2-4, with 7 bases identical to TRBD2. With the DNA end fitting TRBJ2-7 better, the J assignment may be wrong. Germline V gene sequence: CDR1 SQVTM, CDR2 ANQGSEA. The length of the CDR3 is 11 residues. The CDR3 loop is CSTSSGGEQYF. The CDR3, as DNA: TGCAGCACTTCCTCGGGGGGCGAGCAGTACTTC.

The CDR3 nucleotides are TGTGCCAGCAGTGAAGCCGGGACAGGCCTAGGGGGCTACACCTTC. Its protein product is CASSEAGTGLGGYTF. The J gene is TRBJ1-2, the V gene TRBV2; TRBD1 aligns across 8 bases. This CDR3 has 15 amino acids. Germline assignment: CDR1 SNHLY and CDR2 FYNNEI. V gave up 0 bases and J gave up 8 bases; unmatched junction bases: 8.

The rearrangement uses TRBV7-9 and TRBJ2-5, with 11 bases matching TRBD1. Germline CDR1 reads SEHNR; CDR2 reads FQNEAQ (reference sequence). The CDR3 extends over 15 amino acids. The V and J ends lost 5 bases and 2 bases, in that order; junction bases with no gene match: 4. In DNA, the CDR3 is TGTGCCAGCAGCAAGGACAGGGGGCGGCAAGAGACCCAGTACTTC. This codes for CASSKDRGRQETQYF.

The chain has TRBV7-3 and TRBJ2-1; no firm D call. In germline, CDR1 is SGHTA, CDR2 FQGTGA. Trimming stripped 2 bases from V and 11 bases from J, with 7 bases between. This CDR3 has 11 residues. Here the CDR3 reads CASSLVTQQFF. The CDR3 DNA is TGTGCCAGCAGCTTAGTGACACAGCAGTTCTTC.

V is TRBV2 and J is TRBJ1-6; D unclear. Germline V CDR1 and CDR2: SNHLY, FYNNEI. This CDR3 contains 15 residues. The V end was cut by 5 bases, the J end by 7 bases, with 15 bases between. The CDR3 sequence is CASSPFDGGNSPLHF. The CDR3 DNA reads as TGTGCCAGCAGTCCCTTCGACGGAGGCAATTCACCCCTCCACTTT.

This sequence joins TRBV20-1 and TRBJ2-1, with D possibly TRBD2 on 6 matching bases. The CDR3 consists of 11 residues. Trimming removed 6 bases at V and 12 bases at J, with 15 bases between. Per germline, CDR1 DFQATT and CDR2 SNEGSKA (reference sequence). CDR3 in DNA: TGCAGTGCCACATCGTCCGGGGGGCAGTTCTTC. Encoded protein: CSATSSGGQFF.

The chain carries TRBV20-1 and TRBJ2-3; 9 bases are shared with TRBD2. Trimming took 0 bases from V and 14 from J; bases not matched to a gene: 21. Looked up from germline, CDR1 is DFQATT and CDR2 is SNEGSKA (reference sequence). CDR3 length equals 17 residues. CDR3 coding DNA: TGCAGTGCTAGAGATCGGATTAGCGGGAGTGGGCACAGATACGCGTATTTT. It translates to CSARDRISGSGHRYAYF.

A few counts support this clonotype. In nucleotides, the CDR3 is TGTGCCAGCAGCTCCACCCTGGGACTAGCGGACAATGAGCAGTTCTTC. Its protein product is CASSSTLGLADNEQFF. The chain is built from TRBV7-3 and TRBJ2-1, with 11 bases fitting TRBD2. Germline CDR1 is SGHTA and CDR2 is FQGTGA. The V segment lost 4 bases and the J segment 5 bases; nucleotides outside the gene matches: 7. The CDR3 covers 16 residues.

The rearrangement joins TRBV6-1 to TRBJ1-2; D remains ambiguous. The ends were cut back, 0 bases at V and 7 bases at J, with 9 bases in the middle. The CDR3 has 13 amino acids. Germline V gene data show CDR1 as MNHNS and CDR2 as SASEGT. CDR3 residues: CASSEAAMRGYTF. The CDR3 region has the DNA TGTGCCAGCAGTGAAGCGGCTATGCGTGGCTACACCTTC.

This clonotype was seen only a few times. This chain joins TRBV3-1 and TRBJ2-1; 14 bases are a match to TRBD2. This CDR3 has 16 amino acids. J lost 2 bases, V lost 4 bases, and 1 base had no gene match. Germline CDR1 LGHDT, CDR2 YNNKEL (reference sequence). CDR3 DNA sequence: TGTGCCAGCAGCCGGGGACTAGCGGGAGCCTACAATGAGCAGTTCTTC. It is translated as CASSRGLAGAYNEQFF.

Here the CDR3 reads CASSKANSPDTHRDAYF. The CDR3, as DNA: TGTGCCAGCAGCAAAGCAAACTCCCCAGATACACACAGAGACGCGTATTTT. V and J are TRBV21-1 and TRBJ2-3; TRBD2 is the table's D call, not checked against the DNA. TRBV21-1 is annotated as a pseudogene. The length of the CDR3 is 17 residues.

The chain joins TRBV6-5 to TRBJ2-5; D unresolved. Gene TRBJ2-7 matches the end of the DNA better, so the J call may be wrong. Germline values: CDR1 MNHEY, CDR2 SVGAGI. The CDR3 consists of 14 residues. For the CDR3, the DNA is TGTGCCAGCAGTTACTCGGGCCGGGTCTACGAGCAGTACTTC. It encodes CASSYSGRVYEQYF.

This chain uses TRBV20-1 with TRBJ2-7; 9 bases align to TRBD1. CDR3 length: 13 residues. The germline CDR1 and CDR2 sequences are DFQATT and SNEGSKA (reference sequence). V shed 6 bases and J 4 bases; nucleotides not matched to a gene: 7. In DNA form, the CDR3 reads TGCAGTGCCCGAGGACAGGGGCGGTACGAGCAGTACTTC. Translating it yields CSARGQGRYEQYF.

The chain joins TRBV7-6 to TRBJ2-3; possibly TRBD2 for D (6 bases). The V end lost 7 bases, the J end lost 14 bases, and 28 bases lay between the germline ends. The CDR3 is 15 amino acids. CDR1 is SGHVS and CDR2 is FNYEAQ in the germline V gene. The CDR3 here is CASTPGLGKHRYAYF. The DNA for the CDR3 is TGTGCCAGCACCCCGGGACTGGGGAAGCACAGATACGCGTATTTT.

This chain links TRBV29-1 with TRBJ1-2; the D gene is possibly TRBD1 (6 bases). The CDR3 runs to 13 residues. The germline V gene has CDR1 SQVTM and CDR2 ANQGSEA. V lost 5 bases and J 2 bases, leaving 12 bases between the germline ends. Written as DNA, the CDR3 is TGCAGCGTTCTTAGAGGACAGAACTATGGCTACACCTTC. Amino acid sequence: CSVLRGQNYGYTF.

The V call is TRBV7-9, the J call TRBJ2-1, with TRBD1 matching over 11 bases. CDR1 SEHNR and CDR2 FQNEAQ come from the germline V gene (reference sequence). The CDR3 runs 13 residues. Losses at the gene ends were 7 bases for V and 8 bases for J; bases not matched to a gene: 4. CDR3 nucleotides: TGTGCCAGCACCCGGGACAGGGGGGATGAGCAGTTCTTC. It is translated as CASTRDRGDEQFF.

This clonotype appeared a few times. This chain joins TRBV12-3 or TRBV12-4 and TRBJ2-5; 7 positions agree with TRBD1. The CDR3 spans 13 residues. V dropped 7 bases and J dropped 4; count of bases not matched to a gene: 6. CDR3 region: CASKPGQRETQYF. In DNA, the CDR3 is TGTGCCAGCAAGCCGGGACAGCGAGAGACCCAGTACTTC.